The 15 T cell receptor beta chains below come from one sample, sequenced in a study of T cell responses to AZD1222 COVID-19 vaccine. Profiled with immunoSEQ multiplex PCR; TCRdb holds only in-frame clones, not every one. This sample has 100,000 to 150,000 clones, with about nine tenths found just once. Sequencing used peripheral blood, obtained on day 0 of AZD1222 vaccination. These receptors all stem from an adult in good health.

CDR3: CASSPGSRVYGYTF. The DNA for the CDR3 is TGTGCCAGCTCTCCGGGCTCCAGGGTGTATGGCTACACCTTC. This rearrangement joins TRBV7-2 to TRBJ1-2; a possible D gene is TRBD1 (5 bases). The CDR3 runs to 14 residues. From germline, CDR1 is SGHTA and CDR2 FQGNSA. V lost 8 bases to trimming and J lost 5 bases, with 18 bases between them.

This sequence joins TRBV19 and TRBJ2-1; D not resolved. The CDR3 length is 13 residues. Trimming removed 6 bases from V and 3 bases from J, with 9 bases in between. Germline V gene sequence: CDR1 LNHDA, CDR2 SQIVND (reference sequence). This chain's CDR3 is CASRKASYNEQFF. The CDR3 DNA sequence: TGTGCCAGTAGGAAGGCCAGCTACAATGAGCAGTTCTTC.

This chain's CDR3 is CASSIQGVDTQYF. In DNA form, the CDR3 reads TGCGCCAGCAGCATACAGGGGGTCGATACGCAGTATTTT. This chain links TRBV5-1 with TRBJ2-3; 8 bases are a match to TRBD1. The trim removed 4 bases at V and 6 bases at J, leaving 4 bases unmatched. Germline assignment: CDR1 SGHRS and CDR2 YFSETQ. The CDR3 extends over 13 amino acids.

The chain uses TRBV7-3 and TRBJ1-1; D possibly corresponds to TRBD1 (6 bases). V gave up 8 bases and J gave up 1 base, with 20 bases separating them. The CDR3 length is 16 residues. Germline CDR1 reads SGHTA; CDR2 reads FQGTGA. The CDR3 here is CASGPFPPGQNTEAFF. Here the CDR3 DNA reads TGTGCCAGCGGCCCTTTTCCCCCGGGACAGAACACTGAAGCTTTCTTT.

This sequence joins TRBV21-1 and TRBJ2-7; the table's D gene call, TRBD1, was not cross checked with the DNA. TRBV21-1 is an annotated pseudogene. This CDR3 is built from 17 residues. CDR3 DNA sequence: TGTGCCAGCAGCAAGAGGGATGACAGGACCTCCGGATACGAGCAGTACTTC. Residues: CASSKRDDRTSGYEQYF.

This clone was observed a single time. The chain employs TRBV27 and TRBJ2-4, with D unclear. This CDR3 is built from 14 residues. Trimming stripped 7 bases from V and 6 bases from J, with 16 bases between. The germline CDR1 and CDR2 sequences are MNHEY and SMNVEV (reference sequence). The CDR3 sequence is CASTTFGSGNIQYF. In DNA form, the CDR3 reads TGTGCCAGCACCACCTTTGGGTCAGGAAACATTCAGTACTTC.

The chain links TRBV2 to TRBJ2-1, with 10 positions matching TRBD2. In germline, CDR1 is SNHLY, CDR2 FYNNEI. The CDR3 totals 16 residues. J was trimmed by 0 bases and V by 7 bases; bases with no gene match: 6. The CDR3 DNA follows: TGTGCCAGCAAAACTAGCGGGGCACCCTCCTACAATGAGCAGTTCTTC. Amino acids: CASKTSGAPSYNEQFF.

This clone has only one observation. V gene TRBV15 combines with J gene TRBJ2-1; D is perhaps TRBD1 (6 bases). Per germline, CDR1 LNHNV and CDR2 YYDKDF (reference sequence). CDR3 length equals 16 residues. Trimming took off 5 bases at V and 6 bases at J, with 20 bases between the two ends. This CDR3 reads CATSSGSRDILNEQFF. In DNA form, the CDR3 reads TGTGCCACCAGCTCCGGGTCCCGGGACATACTCAATGAGCAGTTCTTC.

This chain links TRBV7-6 with TRBJ1-5; 8 bases are a match to TRBD1. Germline V CDR1 and CDR2: SGHVS, FNYEAQ. After removal of 3 bases from V and 4 bases from J, the junction contained 5 bases not matched to a gene. CDR3 length equals 15 residues. The CDR3 sequence is CASSFGTGWNQPQHF. CDR3 DNA: TGTGCCAGCAGCTTCGGGACAGGATGGAATCAGCCCCAGCATTTT.

The V gene is TRBV27, the J gene TRBJ2-5; 8 nucleotides line up with TRBD2. Germline CDR1 is MNHEY and CDR2 is SMNVEV (reference sequence). The CDR3 has 15 amino acids. The junction had 10 bases not matched to a gene; V was cut back by 6 bases and J by 4 bases. DNA of the CDR3: TGTGCCAGCAGCAGATTCGGGGGGGGTCGAGAGACCCAGTACTTC. Encoded protein: CASSRFGGGRETQYF.

V usage is TRBV7-2 and J usage is TRBJ1-5, with 9 bases that match TRBD1. Germline values: CDR1 SGHTA, CDR2 FQGNSA. CDR3 size: 15 residues. After removal of 3 bases from V and 7 bases from J, the junction contained 7 bases not matched to a gene. The DNA for the CDR3 is TGTGCCAGCAGCTTCGACAGGGGGAGCCGGCAGCCCCAGCATTTT. This sequence encodes CASSFDRGSRQPQHF.

This clone was observed once. V and J are TRBV5-8 and TRBJ2-1, with no clear D. CDR3 length equals 13 residues. V lost 2 bases, J lost 4 bases, and 7 bases lay in between. Germline V CDR1 and CDR2: SGHTS, YDEGEE. The CDR3, as DNA: TGTGCCAGCAGCTTTTCTGGATACAATGAGCAGTTCTTC. It yields the protein CASSFSGYNEQFF.

The chain joins TRBV6-5 to TRBJ2-1, with a weak D call TRBD1 (6 bases). The V end was cut by 6 bases, the J end by 7 bases, with 13 bases between. The germline CDR1 and CDR2 sequences are MNHEY and SVGAGI. This CDR3 is built from 13 residues. DNA for the CDR3: TGTGCCAGCAGGATCAGGGGCGGGAATGAGCAGTTCTTC. It specifies CASRIRGGNEQFF.

The V gene is TRBV5-4, the J gene TRBJ2-5, with a weak D call TRBD1 (6 bases). Germline loops: CDR1 SGHNT, CDR2 YYREEE (reference sequence). The CDR3 length is 14 residues. The V end was cut by 3 bases, the J end by 3 bases, with 12 bases between. This CDR3 is CASSYRDYEETQYF. The CDR3 DNA follows: TGTGCCAGCAGCTACAGGGATTACGAAGAGACCCAGTACTTC.

The J gene is TRBJ2-3, the V gene TRBV6-5; D ambiguous. Germline lookup yields CDR1 MNHEY and CDR2 SVGAGI. The CDR3 spans 15 residues. V lost 7 bases, J lost 7 bases, and 21 bases lay in between. As DNA, the CDR3 is TGTGCCAGCATCCCAGGTAGAGAATATGGATATACGCAGTATTTT. This sequence encodes CASIPGREYGYTQYF.